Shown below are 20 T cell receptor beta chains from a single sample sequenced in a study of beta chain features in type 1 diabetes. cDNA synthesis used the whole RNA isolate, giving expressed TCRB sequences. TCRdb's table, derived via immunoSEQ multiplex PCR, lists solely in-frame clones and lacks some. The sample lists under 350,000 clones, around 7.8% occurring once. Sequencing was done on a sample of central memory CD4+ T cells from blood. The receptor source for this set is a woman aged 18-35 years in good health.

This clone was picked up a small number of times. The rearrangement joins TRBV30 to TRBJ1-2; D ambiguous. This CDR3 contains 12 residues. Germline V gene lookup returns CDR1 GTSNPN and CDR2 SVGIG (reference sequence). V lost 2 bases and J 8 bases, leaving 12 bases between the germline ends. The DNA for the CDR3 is TGTGCCTGGAGTATTTCCCCAGGCGGCTACACCTTC. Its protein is CAWSISPGGYTF.

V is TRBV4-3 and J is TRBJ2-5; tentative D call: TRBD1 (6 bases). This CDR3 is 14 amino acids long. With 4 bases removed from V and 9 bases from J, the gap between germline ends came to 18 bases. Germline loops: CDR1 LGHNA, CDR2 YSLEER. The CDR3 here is CASSPRTAIGAQYF. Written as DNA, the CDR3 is TGCGCCAGCAGCCCCCGGACAGCAATCGGGGCCCAGTACTTC.

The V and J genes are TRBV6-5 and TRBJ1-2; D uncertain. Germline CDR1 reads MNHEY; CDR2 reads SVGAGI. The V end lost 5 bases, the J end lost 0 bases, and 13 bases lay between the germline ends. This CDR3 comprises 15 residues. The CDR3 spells CASSPQPATNYGYTF. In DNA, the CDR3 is TGTGCCAGCAGTCCACAGCCCGCCACTAACTATGGCTACACCTTC.

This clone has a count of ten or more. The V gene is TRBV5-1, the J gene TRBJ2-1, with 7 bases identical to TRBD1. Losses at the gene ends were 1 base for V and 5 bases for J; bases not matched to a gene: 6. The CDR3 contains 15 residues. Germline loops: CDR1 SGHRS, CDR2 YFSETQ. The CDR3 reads CASSLSGTANNEQFF. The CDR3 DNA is TGCGCCAGCAGCTTGAGTGGGACAGCTAACAATGAGCAGTTCTTC.

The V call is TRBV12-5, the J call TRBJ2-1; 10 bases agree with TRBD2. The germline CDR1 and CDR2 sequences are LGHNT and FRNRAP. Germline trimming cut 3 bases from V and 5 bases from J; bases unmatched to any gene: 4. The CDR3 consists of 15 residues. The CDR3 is CASGFLAGADNEQFF. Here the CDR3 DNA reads TGTGCTAGTGGTTTTCTAGCGGGAGCTGACAATGAGCAGTTCTTC.

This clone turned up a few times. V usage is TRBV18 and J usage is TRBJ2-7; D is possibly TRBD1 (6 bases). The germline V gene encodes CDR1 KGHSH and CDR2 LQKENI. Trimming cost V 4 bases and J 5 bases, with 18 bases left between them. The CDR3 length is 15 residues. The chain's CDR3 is CASSRAGALVNEQYF. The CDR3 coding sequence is TGTGCCAGCTCACGGGCAGGGGCGCTGGTAAACGAGCAGTACTTC.

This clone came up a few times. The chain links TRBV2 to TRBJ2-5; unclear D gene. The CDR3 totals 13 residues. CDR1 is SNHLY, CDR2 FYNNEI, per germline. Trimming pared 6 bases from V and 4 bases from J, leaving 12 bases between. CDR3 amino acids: CASSQARLETQYF. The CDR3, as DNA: TGTGCCAGCAGCCAGGCGAGGTTAGAGACCCAGTACTTC.

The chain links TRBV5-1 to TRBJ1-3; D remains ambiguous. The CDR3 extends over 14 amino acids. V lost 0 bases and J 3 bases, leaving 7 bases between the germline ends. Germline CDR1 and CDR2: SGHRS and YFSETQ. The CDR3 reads CASSLGTGGNTIYF. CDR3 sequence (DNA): TGCGCCAGCAGCTTGGGGACCGGTGGAAACACCATATATTTT.

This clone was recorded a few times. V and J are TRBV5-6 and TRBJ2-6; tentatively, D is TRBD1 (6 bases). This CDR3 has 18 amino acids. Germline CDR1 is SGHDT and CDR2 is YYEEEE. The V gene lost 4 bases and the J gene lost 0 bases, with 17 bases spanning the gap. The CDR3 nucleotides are TGTGCCAGCAGCCTCCCAGGACAGCCCGTCTCTGGGGCCAACGTCCTGACTTTC. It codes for CASSLPGQPVSGANVLTF.

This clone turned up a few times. The CDR3 DNA reads as TGTGCCAGTAGTATAGGACAGGGGTACGGCAATGAGCAGTTCTTC. Its protein is CASSIGQGYGNEQFF. The rearrangement links TRBV19 to TRBJ2-1; 8 bases line up with TRBD1. Trimming took 1 base from V and 6 from J; bases not matched to a gene: 5. Germline loops: CDR1 LNHDA, CDR2 SQIVND (reference sequence). The CDR3 has 15 amino acids. The full variable domain, completed using reference TRBV19 and TRBJ2-1, is DGGITQSPKYLFRKEGQNVTLSCEQNLNHDAMYWYRQDPGQGLRLIYYSQIVNDFQKGDIAEGYSVSREKKESFPLTVTSAQKNPTAFYLCASSIGQGYGNEQFFGPGTRLTVL.

This CDR3 reads CASSLVGGPRVEQFF. The DNA for the CDR3 is TGTGCCAGCAGCTTGGTGGGGGGGCCCCGAGTTGAGCAGTTCTTC. This chain connects TRBV5-8 to TRBJ2-1, with TRBD2 as a possible D gene (7 bases). CDR1 SGHTS and CDR2 YDEGEE come from the germline V gene. V dropped 0 bases and J dropped 9 bases, with 16 bases sitting between them. The CDR3 is 15 amino acids.

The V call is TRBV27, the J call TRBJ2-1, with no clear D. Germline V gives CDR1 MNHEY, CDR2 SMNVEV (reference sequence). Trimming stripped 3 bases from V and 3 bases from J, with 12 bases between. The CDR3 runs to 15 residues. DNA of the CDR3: TGTGCCAGCAGTTTTTCCCCTCAGCTCTACAATGAGCAGTTCTTC. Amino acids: CASSFSPQLYNEQFF.

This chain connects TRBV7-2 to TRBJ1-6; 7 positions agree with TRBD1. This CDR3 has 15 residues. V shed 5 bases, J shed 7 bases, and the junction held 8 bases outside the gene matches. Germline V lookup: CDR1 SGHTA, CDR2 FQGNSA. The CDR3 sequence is CASSRGRDRNSPLHF. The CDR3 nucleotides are TGTGCCAGCAGCCGGGGCCGGGACAGAAATTCACCCCTCCACTTT.

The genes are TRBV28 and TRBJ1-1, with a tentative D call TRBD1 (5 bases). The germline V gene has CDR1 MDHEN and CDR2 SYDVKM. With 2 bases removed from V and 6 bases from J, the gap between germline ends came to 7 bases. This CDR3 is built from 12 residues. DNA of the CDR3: TGTGCCAGCAGTTTAATAGGGGCTGAAGCTTTCTTT. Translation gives CASSLIGAEAFF.

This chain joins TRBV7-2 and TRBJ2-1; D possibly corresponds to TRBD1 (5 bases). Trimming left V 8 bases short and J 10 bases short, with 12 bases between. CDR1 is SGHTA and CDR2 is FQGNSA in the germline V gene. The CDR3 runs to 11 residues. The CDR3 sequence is CASGRQSEQFF. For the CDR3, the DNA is TGTGCCAGCGGTCGACAGTCAGAGCAGTTCTTC. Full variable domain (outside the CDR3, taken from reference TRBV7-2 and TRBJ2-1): GAGVSQSPSNKVTEKGKDVELRCDPISGHTALYWYRQSLGQGLEFLIYFQGNSAPDKSGLPSDRFSAERTGGSVSTLTIQRTQQEDSAVYLCASGRQSEQFFGPGTRLTVL.

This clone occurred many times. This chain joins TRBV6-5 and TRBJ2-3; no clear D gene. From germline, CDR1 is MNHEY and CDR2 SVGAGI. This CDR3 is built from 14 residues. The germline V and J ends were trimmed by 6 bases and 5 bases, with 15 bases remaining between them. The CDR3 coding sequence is TGTGCCAGCAGATCACGGCCAACAGTAGATACGCAGTATTTT. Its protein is CASRSRPTVDTQYF.

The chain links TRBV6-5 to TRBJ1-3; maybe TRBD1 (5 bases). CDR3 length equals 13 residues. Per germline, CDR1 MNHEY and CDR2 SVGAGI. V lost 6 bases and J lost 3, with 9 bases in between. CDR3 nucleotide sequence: TGTGCCAGCAGCGGGGACCGTGGAAACACCATATATTTT. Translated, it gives CASSGDRGNTIYF.

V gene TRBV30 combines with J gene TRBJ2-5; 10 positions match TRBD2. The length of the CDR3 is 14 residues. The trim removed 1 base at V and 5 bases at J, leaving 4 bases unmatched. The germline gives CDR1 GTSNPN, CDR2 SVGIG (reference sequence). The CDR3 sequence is CAWSGGLAIETQYF. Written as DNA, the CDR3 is TGTGCCTGGAGTGGGGGACTAGCGATCGAGACCCAGTACTTC.

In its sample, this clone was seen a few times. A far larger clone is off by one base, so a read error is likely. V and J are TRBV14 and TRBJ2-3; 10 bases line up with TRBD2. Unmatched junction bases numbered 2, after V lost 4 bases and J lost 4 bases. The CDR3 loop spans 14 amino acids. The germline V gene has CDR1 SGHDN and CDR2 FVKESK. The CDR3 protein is CASSLGTSADTQYF. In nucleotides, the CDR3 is TGTGCCAGCAGCCTGGGGACTAGCGCAGATACGCAGTATTTT.

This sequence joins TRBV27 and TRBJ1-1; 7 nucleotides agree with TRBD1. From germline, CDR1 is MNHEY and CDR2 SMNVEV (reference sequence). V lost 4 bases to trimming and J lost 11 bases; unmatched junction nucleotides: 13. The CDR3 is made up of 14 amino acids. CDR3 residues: CASSSPGQAAGAFF. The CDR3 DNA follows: TGTGCCAGCAGTTCCCCTGGACAGGCCGCGGGGGCTTTCTTT.